These T cell receptor beta chains were read from a single sample in a study of T-cell reconstitution after alpha-beta-depleted transplantation in children. TCRdb ran MiXCR on the PCR reads and lists one entry per CDR3 protein. The sample gives some 200,000 distinct CDR3 sequences, roughly 15% of which show up once; less than 15% is in the top ten. Sequenced material: PBMCs from the stem cell graft donor, taken from the stem cell graft. Receptors originate from a human donor who donated a stem cell graft to a child with acute lymphoblastic leukemia. CDR3s include the opening cysteine and the closing phenylalanine or tryptophan. Fields, in order: clone size, D gene, V gene, J gene, CDR3 protein, CDR3 DNA. The D gene is left open where the match is weak. Size is stated for part of the rows, as once, few or many counts, or as a class when the clone is expanded.

clone size: many
D gene: .
V gene: TRBV5-1
J gene: TRBJ1-1
CDR3 protein: CASSPILTGNTEAFF
CDR3 DNA: TGCGCCAGCAGCCCAATATTAACGGGGAACACTGAAGCTTTCTTT

clone size: .
D gene: .
V gene: TRBV25-1
J gene: TRBJ2-7
CDR3 protein: CASAFQVESSYEQYF
CDR3 DNA: TGTGCCAGCGCCTTTCAGGTGGAGAGCTCGTACGAGCAGTACTTC

clone size: many
D gene: TRBD2
V gene: TRBV10-3
J gene: TRBJ2-1
CDR3 protein: CAIRPGTSGIDEQFF
CDR3 DNA: TGTGCCATCAGGCCCGGGACTAGCGGGATAGATGAGCAGTTCTTC

clone size: many
D gene: .
V gene: TRBV24-1
J gene: TRBJ2-1
CDR3 protein: CATTIPSSGEQFF
CDR3 DNA: TGTGCCACCACAATTCCCTCGAGTGGTGAGCAGTTCTTC

clone size: many
D gene: .
V gene: TRBV27
J gene: TRBJ2-6
CDR3 protein: CASSLVQVSGANVLTF
CDR3 DNA: TGTGCCAGCAGTTTGGTACAGGTCTCTGGGGCCAACGTCCTGACTTTC

clone size: .
D gene: TRBD2
V gene: TRBV10-3
J gene: TRBJ2-2
CDR3 protein: CAAGGMLNTGELFF
CDR3 DNA: TGTGCCGCGGGGGGGATGCTGAACACCGGGGAGCTGTTTTTT

clone size: many
D gene: .
V gene: TRBV27
J gene: TRBJ2-4
CDR3 protein: CASSRVGAKNIQYF
CDR3 DNA: TGTGCCAGCAGCCGAGTTGGGGCCAAAAACATTCAGTACTTC

clone size: many
D gene: .
V gene: TRBV12-3/TRBV12-4
J gene: TRBJ2-2
CDR3 protein: CASRDVGPGELFF
CDR3 DNA: TGTGCCAGCAGAGACGTGGGCCCCGGGGAGCTGTTTTTT

clone size: .
D gene: TRBD1
V gene: TRBV24-1
J gene: TRBJ2-3
CDR3 protein: CATSGFDRGVEDTQYF
CDR3 DNA: TGTGCCACCAGTGGATTCGACAGGGGAGTTGAAGATACGCAGTATTTT

clone size: many
D gene: TRBD1
V gene: TRBV6-1
J gene: TRBJ1-3
CDR3 protein: CASREQGLSADTIYF
CDR3 DNA: TGTGCCAGCCGCGAACAGGGGTTGTCAGCGGACACCATATATTTT

clone size: many
D gene: TRBD2
V gene: TRBV12-3/TRBV12-4
J gene: TRBJ2-1
CDR3 protein: CASQKLAGGPRQFF
CDR3 DNA: TGTGCCAGCCAAAAACTAGCGGGAGGCCCTCGGCAGTTCTTC

clone size: .
D gene: TRBD2
V gene: TRBV12-3/TRBV12-4
J gene: TRBJ2-1
CDR3 protein: CASSLIPRLAGGYNEQFF
CDR3 DNA: TGTGCCAGCAGTTTAATTCCCCGACTAGCGGGAGGGTACAATGAGCAGTTCTTC

clone size: many
D gene: .
V gene: TRBV12-3/TRBV12-4
J gene: TRBJ2-1
CDR3 protein: CASSAGPPTISYNEQFF
CDR3 DNA: TGTGCCAGCAGCGCGGGACCACCGACCATCTCCTACAATGAGCAGTTCTTC

clone size: many
D gene: .
V gene: TRBV20-1
J gene: TRBJ1-6
CDR3 protein: CSARPRVGSYNSPLHF
CDR3 DNA: TGCAGTGCTAGACCCAGGGTCGGGAGCTATAATTCACCCCTCCACTTT

clone size: many
D gene: TRBD1
V gene: TRBV12-3/TRBV12-4
J gene: TRBJ2-2
CDR3 protein: CASNRRQGGTGELFF
CDR3 DNA: TGTGCCAGCAATCGGAGACAGGGTGGGACCGGGGAGCTGTTTTTT

clone size: many
D gene: .
V gene: TRBV12-3/TRBV12-4
J gene: TRBJ2-7
CDR3 protein: CASSLWGTPWGEQYF
CDR3 DNA: TGTGCCAGCAGTTTATGGGGGACTCCCTGGGGCGAGCAGTACTTC

clone size: .
D gene: .
V gene: TRBV18
J gene: TRBJ2-5
CDR3 protein: CASSPWKVRETQYF
CDR3 DNA: TGTGCCAGCTCACCATGGAAGGTCCGGGAGACCCAGTACTTC

clone size: few
D gene: .
V gene: TRBV12-2
J gene: TRBJ2-2
CDR3 protein: CASRLEGGGRQDTGELFF
CDR3 DNA: TGTGCAAGTCGCTTAGAGGGGGGCGGGAGGCAGGACACCGGGGAGCTGTTTTTT

clone size: .
D gene: .
V gene: TRBV29-1
J gene: TRBJ1-2
CDR3 protein: CSVQQRVGGYTF
CDR3 DNA: TGCAGCGTCCAACAAAGGGTTGGTGGCTACACCTTC

clone size: .
D gene: .
V gene: TRBV29-1
J gene: TRBJ2-2
CDR3 protein: CSVEGTLGELFF
CDR3 DNA: TGCAGCGTTGAGGGAACCCTCGGGGAGCTGTTTTTT

clone size: few
D gene: TRBD1
V gene: TRBV5-1
J gene: TRBJ2-5
CDR3 protein: CASSPGQVGETQYF
CDR3 DNA: TGCGCCAGCAGCCCGGGACAGGTGGGAGAGACCCAGTACTTC

clone size: many
D gene: TRBD1
V gene: TRBV6-1
J gene: TRBJ2-5
CDR3 protein: CASRTGDRETQYF
CDR3 DNA: TGTGCCAGCAGAACAGGGGACAGAGAGACCCAGTACTTC

clone size: many
D gene: .
V gene: TRBV20-1
J gene: TRBJ2-7
CDR3 protein: CSARDWHPSYEQYF
CDR3 DNA: TGCAGTGCTAGAGATTGGCATCCCTCCTACGAGCAGTACTTC

clone size: many
D gene: .
V gene: TRBV6-2/TRBV6-3
J gene: TRBJ2-5
CDR3 protein: CASTVLGETQYF
CDR3 DNA: TGTGCCAGCACCGTGTTGGGAGAGACCCAGTACTTC

clone size: .
D gene: TRBD1
V gene: TRBV11-3
J gene: TRBJ2-2
CDR3 protein: CASSDRVGMVSGELFF
CDR3 DNA: TGTGCCAGCAGCGACAGGGTCGGCATGGTTTCCGGGGAGCTGTTTTTT

clone size: medium-sized
D gene: TRBD2
V gene: TRBV25-1
J gene: TRBJ2-1
CDR3 protein: CASSESSSGIRLSYNEQFF
CDR3 DNA: TGTGCCAGCAGTGAGTCGTCTAGCGGGATCAGACTTTCCTACAATGAGCAGTTCTTC

clone size: many
D gene: TRBD2
V gene: TRBV7-2
J gene: TRBJ2-2
CDR3 protein: CASSLSGGNTGELFF
CDR3 DNA: TGTGCCAGCAGCTTAAGCGGGGGGAACACCGGGGAGCTGTTTTTT

clone size: many
D gene: .
V gene: TRBV12-3/TRBV12-4
J gene: TRBJ1-5
CDR3 protein: CASSGQNSNQPQHF
CDR3 DNA: TGTGCCAGCAGCGGTCAGAATAGCAATCAGCCCCAGCATTTT

clone size: many
D gene: TRBD1
V gene: TRBV20-1
J gene: TRBJ2-1
CDR3 protein: CSARDPWNRGMNEQFF
CDR3 DNA: TGCAGTGCTAGAGATCCGTGGAACAGGGGAATGAATGAGCAGTTCTTC

clone size: many
D gene: .
V gene: TRBV10-1
J gene: TRBJ1-1
CDR3 protein: CASSVAANTEAFF
CDR3 DNA: TGCGCCAGCAGTGTGGCCGCGAACACTGAAGCTTTCTTT

clone size: many
D gene: TRBD2
V gene: TRBV5-1
J gene: TRBJ2-2
CDR3 protein: CASSSSGSFGGELFF
CDR3 DNA: TGCGCCAGCAGCTCTAGCGGGAGTTTCGGCGGGGAGCTGTTTTTT

clone size: many
D gene: TRBD2
V gene: TRBV7-8
J gene: TRBJ2-1
CDR3 protein: CASSLGSWEGYNEQFF
CDR3 DNA: TGTGCCAGCAGCTTAGGTTCGTGGGAGGGCTACAATGAGCAGTTCTTC

clone size: many
D gene: TRBD1
V gene: TRBV4-2
J gene: TRBJ1-2
CDR3 protein: CASSLDRGGNMIRYGYTF
CDR3 DNA: TGTGCCAGCAGCCTGGACAGGGGAGGTAATATGATACGCTATGGCTACACCTTC

clone size: .
D gene: .
V gene: TRBV4-1
J gene: TRBJ1-2
CDR3 protein: CASSQVLRGRNYGYTF
CDR3 DNA: TGCGCCAGCAGCCAGGTCCTCAGGGGCCGAAACTATGGCTACACCTTC

clone size: few
D gene: .
V gene: TRBV5-1
J gene: TRBJ2-7
CDR3 protein: CASSLVPGGEQYF
CDR3 DNA: TGCGCCAGCAGCTTGGTCCCCGGGGGCGAGCAGTACTTC

clone size: many
D gene: .
V gene: TRBV20-1
J gene: TRBJ2-2
CDR3 protein: CSAEHVDTGELFF
CDR3 DNA: TGCAGTGCCGAACACGTAGACACCGGGGAGCTGTTTTTT

clone size: .
D gene: .
V gene: TRBV7-6
J gene: TRBJ2-3
CDR3 protein: CASSLRPTLHTDTQYF
CDR3 DNA: TGTGCCAGCAGCCTTCGACCCACCTTACACACAGATACGCAGTATTTT

clone size: many
D gene: .
V gene: TRBV5-1
J gene: TRBJ1-4
CDR3 protein: CASSLEGGEWFKLFF
CDR3 DNA: TGCGCCAGCAGCTTGGAAGGGGGAGAATGGTTCAAACTGTTTTTT

clone size: many
D gene: .
V gene: TRBV12-3/TRBV12-4
J gene: TRBJ2-5
CDR3 protein: CASSHTLETQYF
CDR3 DNA: TGTGCCAGCAGTCACACCTTAGAGACCCAGTACTTC

clone size: few
D gene: .
V gene: TRBV5-8
J gene: TRBJ2-5
CDR3 protein: CASSAPTWYQETQYF
CDR3 DNA: TGTGCCAGCAGCGCTCCGACTTGGTACCAAGAGACCCAGTACTTC

clone size: few
D gene: TRBD1
V gene: TRBV20-1
J gene: TRBJ1-1
CDR3 protein: CSGKGDRAETEAFF
CDR3 DNA: TGCAGTGGGAAAGGAGACAGGGCGGAGACTGAAGCTTTCTTT

clone size: few
D gene: .
V gene: TRBV12-3/TRBV12-4
J gene: TRBJ2-7
CDR3 protein: CASSLGGEGYEQYF
CDR3 DNA: TGTGCCAGCAGTTTAGGGGGGGAAGGCTACGAGCAGTACTTC

clone size: many
D gene: .
V gene: TRBV2
J gene: TRBJ1-5
CDR3 protein: CASNGHGNQPQHF
CDR3 DNA: TGTGCCAGCAATGGACACGGCAATCAGCCCCAGCATTTT

clone size: many
D gene: .
V gene: TRBV5-1
J gene: TRBJ2-7
CDR3 protein: CASSLEAVVVGYEQYF
CDR3 DNA: TGCGCCAGCAGCTTGGAGGCGGTGGTAGTTGGCTACGAGCAGTACTTC

clone size: .
D gene: TRBD2
V gene: TRBV5-6
J gene: TRBJ2-4
CDR3 protein: CASTQRTSHSQYF
CDR3 DNA: TGTGCCAGCACCCAGAGGACTAGCCACAGTCAGTACTTC

clone size: many
D gene: .
V gene: TRBV29-1
J gene: TRBJ2-1
CDR3 protein: CSVEGGGDEQFF
CDR3 DNA: TGCAGCGTTGAGGGGGGGGGCGATGAGCAGTTCTTC

clone size: .
D gene: .
V gene: TRBV7-9
J gene: TRBJ2-6
CDR3 protein: CASSLNSVANVLTF
CDR3 DNA: TGTGCCAGCAGCTTAAACTCTGTGGCCAACGTCCTGACTTTC

clone size: .
D gene: TRBD2
V gene: TRBV7-8
J gene: TRBJ2-7
CDR3 protein: CASSPTSGVDEQYF
CDR3 DNA: TGTGCCAGCAGCCCCACTAGCGGGGTAGACGAGCAGTACTTC

clone size: many
D gene: TRBD1
V gene: TRBV6-1
J gene: TRBJ2-7
CDR3 protein: CASSLKPGQGVSGGYEQYF
CDR3 DNA: TGTGCCAGCAGCCTTAAGCCGGGACAGGGGGTATCGGGGGGCTACGAGCAGTACTTC

clone size: many
D gene: TRBD2
V gene: TRBV11-1
J gene: TRBJ2-1
CDR3 protein: CASRPGLAGGPVVYEQFF
CDR3 DNA: TGTGCCAGCAGACCTGGACTAGCGGGAGGGCCGGTAGTATATGAGCAGTTCTTC

clone size: many
D gene: TRBD2
V gene: TRBV27
J gene: TRBJ2-5
CDR3 protein: CASSSLSSPGGGTQYF
CDR3 DNA: TGTGCCAGCAGTTCCCTTAGTAGCCCGGGGGGGGGGACCCAGTACTTC

clone size: many
D gene: TRBD1
V gene: TRBV28
J gene: TRBJ2-5
CDR3 protein: CASLTPGQGKETQYF
CDR3 DNA: TGTGCCAGCCTTACCCCCGGACAGGGGAAAGAGACCCAGTACTTC

clone size: .
D gene: .
V gene: TRBV2
J gene: TRBJ2-1
CDR3 protein: CASSLIDSRKFF
CDR3 DNA: TGTGCCAGCAGTTTGATTGACTCAAGAAAGTTCTTC